The 9 T cell receptor beta chains below come from one sample, sequenced in a study of cytomegalovirus exposure and HLA in healthy donors. PCR primers comprised 60 Vbeta and 13 Jbeta primers. The protocol was immunoSEQ multiplex PCR, while the TCRdb copy is restricted to in-frame clones and leaves out a portion. Its table records under 50,000 clones. The sample consisted of PBMCs. The receptors were gathered from a male donor in good health and CMV-seronegative.

The gene calls are TRBV6-4 and TRBJ2-5; tentative D call: TRBD1 (6 bases). V lost 6 bases, J lost 2 bases, and 10 bases lay in between. This CDR3 has 13 residues. CDR1 MRHNA and CDR2 SNTAGT come from the germline V gene. The CDR3 DNA reads TGTGCCAGCAGCAGGACAGTTCAAGAGACCCAGTACTTC. This translates into CASSRTVQETQYF.

The rearrangement joins TRBV18 to TRBJ1-1; 9 bases are a match to TRBD1. V shed 4 bases, J shed 1 base, and the junction held 1 base outside the gene matches. This CDR3 spans 14 amino acids. Germline CDR1 reads KGHSH; CDR2 reads LQKENI. In DNA form, the CDR3 reads TGTGCCAGCTCACTGGACAGGGGGAACACTGAAGCTTTCTTT. Encoded protein: CASSLDRGNTEAFF.

The genes are TRBV5-1 and TRBJ2-3; 8 bases line up with TRBD1. The CDR3 is made up of 15 amino acids. Germline loops: CDR1 SGHRS, CDR2 YFSETQ. V gave up 4 bases and J gave up 2 bases; unmatched junction bases: 6. This chain's CDR3 is CASSAGDRTTDTQYF. CDR3 coding DNA: TGCGCCAGCAGCGCCGGGGACAGGACCACAGATACGCAGTATTTT.

The chain carries TRBV13 and TRBJ2-7, with D maybe TRBD2 (5 bases). Germline CDR1 PRHDT, CDR2 FYEKMQ (reference sequence). The V end was cut by 3 bases, the J end by 3 bases, with 9 bases between. The CDR3 contains 13 residues. As DNA, the CDR3 is TGTGCCAGCAGCTTCGCGAGCGGCTACGAGCAGTACTTC. It yields the protein CASSFASGYEQYF.

The V gene is TRBV6-5, the J gene TRBJ2-7; D is possibly TRBD2 (5 bases). Between the trimmed V and J ends, which lost 6 bases and 3 bases, there was a span of 18 bases. The germline V gene has CDR1 MNHEY and CDR2 SVGAGI. The CDR3 contains 15 residues. DNA for the CDR3: TGTGCCAGCAGGACTCGGGCCCCTGCGGGCTACGAGCAGTACTTC. Protein product: CASRTRAPAGYEQYF.

The rearrangement uses TRBV25-1 and TRBJ1-3; 9 nucleotides agree with TRBD1. Per germline, CDR1 MGHDK and CDR2 SYGVNS. With 6 bases clipped from V and 3 bases from J, the junction kept 3 bases outside the gene matches. The CDR3 has 14 residues. The CDR3, as DNA: TGTGCCAGCAGGAGACAGGGGGGTGGAAACACCATATATTTT. Translated, it gives CASRRQGGGNTIYF.

The chain recombines TRBV2 with TRBJ1-6, with 12 bases aligning to TRBD1. The germline CDR1 and CDR2 sequences are SNHLY and FYNNEI. With V trimmed by 7 bases and J by 6 bases, 4 bases remained unmatched. This CDR3 is 15 amino acids long. CDR3: CASKGQGASNSPLHF. The CDR3 DNA reads as TGTGCCAGCAAGGGACAGGGGGCTAGTAATTCACCCCTCCACTTT.

This chain links TRBV27 with TRBJ2-2, with 10 positions matching TRBD2. There are 14 residues in the CDR3. The germline V gene encodes CDR1 MNHEY and CDR2 SMNVEV (reference sequence). V shed 9 bases, J shed 4 bases, and the junction held 5 bases outside the gene matches. The CDR3 DNA follows: TGTGCCAGTGAGCGGGGGGGCTCCACCGGGGAGCTGTTTTTT. Its translation: CASERGGSTGELFF.

The chain recombines TRBV4-1 with TRBJ1-4; perhaps TRBD1 as D (5 bases). The CDR3 consists of 15 residues. V was shortened by 1 base and J by 4 bases, with 10 bases between the two germline ends. Germline CDR1 and CDR2: MGHRA and YSYEKL. The DNA for the CDR3 is TGCGCCAGCAGCCAAGCGGGGGTCCTTAATGAAAAACTGTTTTTT. This sequence encodes CASSQAGVLNEKLFF.